The 18 T cell receptor beta chains in this list originate from one sample, sequenced in a study of T cells in Graves' hyperthyroidism and ophthalmopathy. TCR beta CDR3 regions were amplified from RNA. Primed by the HTBI set, a first-round RT-PCR was run on the TCR CDR3. TCRdb re-derived calls from the multiplex PCR reads in MiXCR, one entry per CDR3 protein. The data contain under 200,000 distinct CDR3 sequences, about 9.4% of them singletons. Sequences were obtained from blood. Every receptor here comes from a woman aged 18-30 years with Graves' hyperthyroidism that later progressed to Graves' ophthalmopathy.

V and J are TRBV20-1 and TRBJ1-1; 10 bases agree with TRBD1. This CDR3 contains 13 residues. V shed 5 bases, J shed 5 bases, and the junction held 5 bases outside the gene matches. In germline, CDR1 is DFQATT, CDR2 SNEGSKA (reference sequence). CDR3 nucleotides: TGCAGTGCTCTTCGACAGGGGGCGACTGAAGCTTTCTTT. It yields the protein CSALRQGATEAFF.

Ten or more counts support this clonotype. V usage is TRBV20-1 and J usage is TRBJ2-7, with 7 bases that match TRBD1. This CDR3 has 15 amino acids. CDR1 DFQATT and CDR2 SNEGSKA come from the germline V gene (reference sequence). The V gene end was trimmed by 5 bases and the J gene end by 2 bases; junction bases not matched to a gene: 12. This CDR3 is CSADQGTAAPYEQYF. As DNA, the CDR3 is TGCAGTGCTGACCAGGGGACAGCAGCCCCCTACGAGCAGTACTTC.

This clonotype has ten or more counts. This rearrangement joins TRBV6-1 to TRBJ1-1, with unresolved D. Germline V gene sequence: CDR1 MNHNS, CDR2 SASEGT. The CDR3 is 16 residues long. Trimming took off 1 base at V and 4 bases at J, with 16 bases between the two ends. The DNA for the CDR3 is TGTGCCAGCAGTGAAGTTTACTCAAGGCAGGTCACTGAAGCTTTCTTT. Translating it yields CASSEVYSRQVTEAFF.

There are many counts of this clonotype. The chain employs TRBV28 and TRBJ2-5; TRBD1 might be the D (6 bases). The V and J ends lost 5 bases and 4 bases respectively, with 17 bases between them. The CDR3 spans 15 residues. From germline, CDR1 is MDHEN and CDR2 SYDVKM. The CDR3 region is CASSRGWGLRETQYF. CDR3 coding DNA: TGTGCCAGCAGTCGGGGCTGGGGGCTGAGAGAGACCCAGTACTTC.

This clonotype was recorded at least ten times. The V and J genes are TRBV20-1 and TRBJ2-7; a weak D match, TRBD2 (7 bases). The CDR3 spans 12 residues. The ends were cut back, 8 bases at V and 7 bases at J, with 18 bases in the middle. Per the germline V gene, CDR1 is DFQATT and CDR2 is SNEGSKA (reference sequence). The CDR3 DNA reads as TGCAGTTTCGGGGGGCAAGTTGGGGAGCAGTACTTC. Translation: CSFGGQVGEQYF.

This clonotype has a handful of counts. The chain links TRBV4-1 to TRBJ2-7; 10 bases are a match to TRBD1. CDR1 MGHRA and CDR2 YSYEKL come from the germline V gene. This CDR3 is 15 amino acids long. The J segment lost 6 bases and the V segment lost 1 base, leaving 6 bases of the junction unmatched. CDR3 amino acids: CASSQGQGAGGEQYF. In DNA form, the CDR3 reads TGCGCCAGCAGCCAAGGACAGGGGGCCGGGGGCGAGCAGTACTTC.

Regarding this clonotype: This may be a read error: a much more frequent sequence differs by one nucleotide. The CDR3 sequence: CASSLLTASLSGNTIYF. CDR3 DNA: TGTGCCAGCAGCCTACTGACGGCTTCTCTCTCTGGAAACACCATATATTTT. The chain uses TRBV14 and TRBJ1-3; D is undetermined. This CDR3 comprises 17 residues. The germline V and J ends were trimmed by 4 bases and 0 bases, with 16 bases remaining between them. CDR1 and CDR2 (germline): SGHDN, FVKESK.

The rearrangement links TRBV19 to TRBJ2-1; 9 bases are a match to TRBD2. Germline assignment: CDR1 LNHDA and CDR2 SQIVND (reference sequence). The CDR3 is 15 amino acids. The V segment lost 1 base and the J segment 9 bases; nucleotides outside the gene matches: 7. Here the CDR3 reads CASSIGAGGPSEQFF. CDR3 bases: TGTGCCAGTAGTATAGGTGCGGGGGGGCCCAGTGAGCAGTTCTTC.

Turning to this clonotype: A single base separates this from a much larger clone, so it may be a read error. The V gene is TRBV18, the J gene TRBJ2-7; tentative D call: TRBD2 (5 bases). The CDR3 runs 14 residues. Germline loops: CDR1 KGHSH, CDR2 LQKENI. CDR3 residues: CVSSPRTEGSEQYF. The CDR3 DNA is TGTGTCAGCTCACCGCGGACCGAGGGATCCGAGCAGTACTTC.

In its sample, this clonotype was seen many times. V gene TRBV30 combines with J gene TRBJ2-2; D assignment may be TRBD1 or TRBD2 (5 bases each). Trimming left V 4 bases short and J 1 base short, with 10 bases between. CDR3 length: 14 amino acids. Germline loops: CDR1 GTSNPN, CDR2 SVGIG (reference sequence). The DNA of the CDR3 is TGTGCCTGGAAGGATGGGGGGAACACCGGGGAGCTGTTTTTT. This sequence encodes CAWKDGGNTGELFF.

The chain recombines TRBV7-9 with TRBJ1-3; 8 bases agree with TRBD1. The CDR3 runs 15 residues. Germline-derived CDR1 and CDR2 are SEHNR and FQNEAQ (reference sequence). V shed 4 bases and J 4 bases; nucleotides not matched to a gene: 6. Here the CDR3 reads CASSYRTGSGNTIYF. The CDR3 DNA is TGTGCCAGCAGCTACCGGACAGGGTCCGGAAACACCATATATTTT.

This clonotype occurred many times. The chain couples TRBV30 to TRBJ2-1; 16 bases match TRBD2. V lost 8 bases and J lost 3; bases outside the gene matches: 7. This CDR3 comprises 16 residues. Germline assignment: CDR1 GTSNPN and CDR2 SVGIG (reference sequence). CDR3 DNA sequence: TGTGCCCACGGGACTAGCGGGGGGGTAGACTACAATGAGCAGTTCTTC. The encoded protein is CAHGTSGGVDYNEQFF.

At least ten counts were recorded for this clonotype. This chain joins TRBV5-5 and TRBJ2-2, with TRBD1 matching 7 bases. CDR1 and CDR2 from the germline V gene are SGHKS and YYEKEE (reference sequence). V was clipped by 4 bases and J by 1 base; unmatched bases: 4. The CDR3 sequence is 15 residues long. The CDR3 coding sequence is TGTGCCAGCAGCCGGGACAGCCTGAACACCGGGGAGCTGTTTTTT. Its translation is CASSRDSLNTGELFF. Supplemented by reference TRBV5-5 and TRBJ2-2, the full variable domain reads DAGVTQSPTHLIKTRGQQVTLRCSPISGHKSVSWYQQVLGQGPQFIFQYYEKEERGRGNFPDRFSARQFPNYSSELNVNALLLGDSALYLCASSRDSLNTGELFFGEGSRLTVL.

In its sample, this clonotype was seen many times. The rearrangement uses TRBV6-5 and TRBJ2-7; D is possibly TRBD1 (6 bases). V was shortened by 0 bases and J by 4 bases, with 16 bases between the two germline ends. Per the germline V gene, CDR1 is MNHEY and CDR2 is SVGAGI. This CDR3 region has 16 residues. Here the CDR3 DNA reads TGTGCCAGCAGTTACTCTGGTAGTGGACAGACTTACGAGCAGTACTTC. It encodes CASSYSGSGQTYEQYF.

This clonotype was recorded at least ten times. The genes are TRBV20-1 and TRBJ2-1; 14 positions match TRBD2. This CDR3 comprises 17 residues. Germline trimming cut 6 bases from V and 1 base from J; bases unmatched to any gene: 8. The germline gives CDR1 DFQATT, CDR2 SNEGSKA (reference sequence). CDR3 amino acids: CSADGTSGSRSYNEQFF. The DNA of the CDR3 is TGCAGTGCGGATGGGACTAGCGGGAGTAGGTCCTACAATGAGCAGTTCTTC.

This clonotype was detected many times. The V call is TRBV7-9, the J call TRBJ2-5, with 13 bases matching TRBD2. Germline assignment: CDR1 SEHNR and CDR2 FQNEAQ (reference sequence). CDR3 length: 17 residues. Germline trimming cut 5 bases from V and 5 bases from J; bases unmatched to any gene: 11. DNA of the CDR3: TGTGCCAGCAGCGAAAACAGACTAGCGGGAGGTGGGGAGACCCAGTACTTC. This sequence encodes CASSENRLAGGGETQYF.

The table lists this clonotype with many counts. The chain has TRBV20-1 and TRBJ2-3; D call uncertain. The germline gives CDR1 DFQATT, CDR2 SNEGSKA (reference sequence). The ends were cut back, 1 base at V and 5 bases at J, with 4 bases in the middle. There are 11 residues in the CDR3. CDR3 residues: CSARVGDTQYF. DNA of the CDR3: TGCAGTGCTAGAGTTGGAGATACGCAGTATTTT.

This clonotype was seen at least ten times. This sequence joins TRBV6-1 and TRBJ2-3; 9 nucleotides match TRBD2. CDR1 is MNHNS, CDR2 SASEGT, per germline. CDR3 length equals 17 residues. V lost 5 bases and J lost 5; bases outside the gene matches: 14. CDR3 sequence reads: CASSYHYGLAGRDTQYF. Here the CDR3 DNA reads TGTGCCAGCAGTTATCACTACGGGCTAGCGGGAAGAGATACGCAGTATTTT.